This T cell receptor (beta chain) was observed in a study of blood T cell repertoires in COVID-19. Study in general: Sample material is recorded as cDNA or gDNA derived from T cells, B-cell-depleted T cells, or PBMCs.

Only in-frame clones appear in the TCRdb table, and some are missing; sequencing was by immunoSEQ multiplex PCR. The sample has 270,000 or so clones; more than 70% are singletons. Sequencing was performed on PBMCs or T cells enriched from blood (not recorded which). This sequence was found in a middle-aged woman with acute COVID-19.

CDR3 sequence reads: CASSQEEGYYGYTF. The DNA for the CDR3 is TGTGCCAGCAGCCAAGAAGAGGGTTACTATGGCTACACCTTC. The chain has TRBV3-1 (or the pseudogene TRBV3-2) and TRBJ1-2; D not certain. Per germline, CDR1 LGHDT and CDR2 YNNKEL (reference sequence). Trimming took 0 bases from V and 3 from J, leaving 8 bases between them. CDR3 length: 14 residues.